Shown below are 8 T cell receptor beta chains from a single sample sequenced in a study of molecular identifiers for immune sequencing clone quantification. TCRdb independently ran MiXCR on the PCR reads; one entry per CDR3 protein. This sample has more than 450,000 distinct CDR3 sequences, with under 30% found just once. Sequencing input: naive CD8+ T cells from blood, with Jurkat cell RNA spiked in. The sample's subset: FACS-sorted CD8+CD4-CCR7+CD45RA+ naive T cells. The source is a human donor in good health. Some libraries in this study had Jurkat cell RNA spiked in.

This clonotype showed up just a few times. CDR3 amino acids: CAWAGTNYNEQFF. CDR3 DNA: TGTGCCTGGGCCGGGACAAACTACAATGAGCAGTTCTTC. The V call is TRBV30, the J call TRBJ2-1, with D possibly matching TRBD1 (6 bases). The V end lost 5 bases, the J end lost 3 bases, and 11 bases lay between the germline ends. This CDR3 has 13 amino acids. Germline loops: CDR1 GTSNPN, CDR2 SVGIG (reference sequence).

This clonotype has a count of ten or more. The rearrangement uses TRBV27 and TRBJ1-5; D is unclear. Trimming pared 1 base from V and 4 bases from J, leaving 8 bases between. The germline V gene has CDR1 MNHEY and CDR2 SMNVEV (reference sequence). The CDR3 consists of 14 residues. CDR3 in DNA: TGTGCCAGCAGTTTATTTCCGGGGAATCAGCCCCAGCATTTT. The encoded protein is CASSLFPGNQPQHF.

This clonotype was seen a few times. The junction departs from the called germline gene at one end, perhaps through a read error. CDR3 sequence (DNA): TGTGCCAGCAGTTCCCGGACAGGGGCCACACATACGCAGTATTTT. Its translation is CASSSRTGATHTQYF. The rearrangement joins TRBV27 to TRBJ2-3; TRBD1 aligns across 9 bases. The length of the CDR3 is 15 residues. Germline values: CDR1 MNHEY, CDR2 SMNVEV (reference sequence).

This clonotype has at least ten counts. The rearrangement joins TRBV15 to TRBJ2-3, with D possibly being TRBD1 (6 bases). The CDR3 is made up of 14 amino acids. CDR1 and CDR2 from the germline V gene are LNHNV and YYDKDF (reference sequence). Trimming took off 4 bases at V and 3 bases at J, with 11 bases between the two ends. CDR3 bases: TGTGCCACCAGCATGGACAGAGAAACAGATACGCAGTATTTT. This sequence encodes CATSMDRETDTQYF. Looking up the rest from reference TRBV15 and TRBJ2-3 gives the full variable domain: DAMVIQNPRYQVTQFGKPVTLSCSQTLNHNVMYWYQQKSSQAPKLLFHYYDKDFNNEADTPDNFQSRRPNTSFCFLDIRSPGLGDTAMYLCATSMDRETDTQYFGPGTRLTVL.

This clonotype has only a few counts. This chain joins TRBV4-3 and TRBJ2-1; 10 bases line up with TRBD2. Germline V gene data show CDR1 as LGHNA and CDR2 as YSLEER. J gave up 8 bases and V 5 bases, and 6 bases lay outside the gene matches. CDR3 length: 14 amino acids. The CDR3 DNA follows: TGCGCCAGCAGCTCTAGCGGGGGCAGGGATGAGCAGTTCTTC. Translating gives CASSSSGGRDEQFF.

The sample holds many counts of this clonotype. This chain connects TRBV4-1 to TRBJ2-5, with D perhaps TRBD2 (5 bases). The length of the CDR3 is 17 residues. Germline assignment: CDR1 MGHRA and CDR2 YSYEKL. Between the trimmed V and J ends, which lost 6 bases and 1 base, there was a span of 21 bases. CDR3 in amino acids: CASRYLPDYPPQETQYF. Here the CDR3 DNA reads TGCGCCAGCAGATACCTCCCCGACTACCCACCCCAAGAGACCCAGTACTTC.

This clonotype has just one count. The V and J genes are TRBV6-1 and TRBJ1-1; D is possibly TRBD1 (6 bases). Germline CDR1 reads MNHNS; CDR2 reads SASEGT. The CDR3 is 16 residues long. Trimming pared 2 bases from V and 3 bases from J, leaving 16 bases between. The CDR3 bases are TGTGCCAGCAGTGAATTATGGGGGGGCGCGTACACTGAAGCTTTCTTT. Encoded protein: CASSELWGGAYTEAFF.

As for this clonotype: The conserved phenylalanine or tryptophan normally closing the CDR3 is absent here, so this likely arose from a read error. The chain couples TRBV5-3 to TRBJ2-7; D is ambiguous. TRBV5-3 is noted as an ORF with a role that remains uncertain. This CDR3 region has 12 residues. The CDR3 is CASSLGGYEQYL. The CDR3 coding sequence is TGTGCCAGCAGCTTGGGCGGTTACGAGCAGTACCTC.